Listed here is a single T cell receptor beta chain. This specimen comes from a study of T cell responses to AZD1222 COVID-19 vaccine. Produced via immunoSEQ multiplex PCR; TCRdb's table is partial and in-frame only. Of 120,000 or so clones in the sample, 87% were seen once. This TCR derives from an adult in good health. This sample comprised peripheral blood, obtained on day 0 of AZD1222 vaccination.

CDR3 nucleotides: TGTGCCAGCAGCGTGGACAGTGGTTCTTCACCCCTCCACTTT. Protein: CASSVDSGSSPLHF. The chain has TRBV7-9 and TRBJ1-6; TRBD1 is a possible D gene (6 bases). This CDR3 is built from 14 residues. CDR1 SEHNR and CDR2 FQNEAQ come from the germline V gene (reference sequence). V was trimmed by 5 bases and J by 9 bases, leaving 14 bases between them. Looking up the rest from reference TRBV7-9 and TRBJ1-6 gives the full variable domain: DTGVSQNPRHKITKRGQNVTFRCDPISEHNRLYWYRQTLGQGPEFLTYFQNEAQLEKSRLLSDRFSAERPKGSFSTLEIQRTEQGDSAMYLCASSVDSGSSPLHFGNGTRLTVT.